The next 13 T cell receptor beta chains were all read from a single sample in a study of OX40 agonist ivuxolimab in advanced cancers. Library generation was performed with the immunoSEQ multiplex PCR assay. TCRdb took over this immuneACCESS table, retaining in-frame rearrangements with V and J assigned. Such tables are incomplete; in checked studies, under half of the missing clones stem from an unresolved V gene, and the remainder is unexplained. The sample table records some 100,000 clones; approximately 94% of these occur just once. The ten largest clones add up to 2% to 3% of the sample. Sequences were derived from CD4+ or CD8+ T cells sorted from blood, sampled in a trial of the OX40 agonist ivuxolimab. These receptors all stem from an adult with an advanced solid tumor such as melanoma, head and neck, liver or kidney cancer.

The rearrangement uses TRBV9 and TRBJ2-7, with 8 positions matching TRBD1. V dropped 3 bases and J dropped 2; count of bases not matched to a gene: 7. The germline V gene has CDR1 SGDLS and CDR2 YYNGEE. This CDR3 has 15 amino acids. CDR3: CASSEGDRGTYEQYF. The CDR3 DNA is TGTGCCAGCAGCGAGGGAGACAGGGGCACCTACGAGCAGTACTTC.

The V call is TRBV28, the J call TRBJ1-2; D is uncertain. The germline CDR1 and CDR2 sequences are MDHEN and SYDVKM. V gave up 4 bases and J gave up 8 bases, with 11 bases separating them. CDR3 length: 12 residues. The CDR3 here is CASSYTLEGYTF. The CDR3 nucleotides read TGTGCCAGCAGTTATACCCTGGAAGGCTACACCTTC.

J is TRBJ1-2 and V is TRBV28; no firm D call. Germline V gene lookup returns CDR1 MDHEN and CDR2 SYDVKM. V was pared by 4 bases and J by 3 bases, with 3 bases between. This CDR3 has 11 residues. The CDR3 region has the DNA TGTGCCAGCAGTTCTGACTATGGCTACACCTTC. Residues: CASSSDYGYTF.

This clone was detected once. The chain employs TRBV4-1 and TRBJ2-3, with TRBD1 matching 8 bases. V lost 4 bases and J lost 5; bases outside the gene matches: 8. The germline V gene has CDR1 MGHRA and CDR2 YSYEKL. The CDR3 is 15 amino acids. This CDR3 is CASSPTGAGGDTQYF. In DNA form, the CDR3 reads TGCGCCAGCAGCCCGACAGGGGCTGGGGGAGATACGCAGTATTTT.

The CDR3 here is CASSQRVGTEAFF. CDR3 nucleotides: TGTGCCAGCTCCCAAAGAGTAGGGACTGAAGCTTTCTTT. This chain connects TRBV13 to TRBJ1-1; D unresolved. Germline lookup yields CDR1 PRHDT and CDR2 FYEKMQ (reference sequence). The germline V and J ends were trimmed by 8 bases and 5 bases, with 15 bases remaining between them. The CDR3 is 13 residues long.

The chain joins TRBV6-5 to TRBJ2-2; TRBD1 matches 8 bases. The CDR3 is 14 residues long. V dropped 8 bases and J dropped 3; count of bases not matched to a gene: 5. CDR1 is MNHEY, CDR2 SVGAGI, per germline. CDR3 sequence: CASSGQDHTGELFF. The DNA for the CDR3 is TGTGCCAGCTCGGGACAGGATCACACCGGGGAGCTGTTTTTT.

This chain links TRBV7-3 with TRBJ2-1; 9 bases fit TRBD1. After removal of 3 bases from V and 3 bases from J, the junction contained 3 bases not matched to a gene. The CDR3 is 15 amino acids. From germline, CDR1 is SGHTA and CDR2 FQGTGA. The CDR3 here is CASSLTGGFYNEQFF. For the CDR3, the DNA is TGTGCCAGCAGCTTGACAGGGGGGTTCTACAATGAGCAGTTCTTC.

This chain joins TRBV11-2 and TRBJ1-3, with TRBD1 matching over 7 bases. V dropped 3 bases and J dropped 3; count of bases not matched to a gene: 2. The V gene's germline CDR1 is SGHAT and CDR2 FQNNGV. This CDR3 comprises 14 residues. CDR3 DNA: TGTGCCAGCAGCTTGTGGGACAGTGGAAACACCATATATTTT. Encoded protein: CASSLWDSGNTIYF.

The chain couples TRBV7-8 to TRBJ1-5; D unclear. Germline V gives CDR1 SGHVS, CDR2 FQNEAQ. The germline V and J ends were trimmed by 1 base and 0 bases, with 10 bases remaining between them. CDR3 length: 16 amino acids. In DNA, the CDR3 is TGTGCCAGCAGCTTAGACGGCCGGTATAGCAATCAGCCCCAGCATTTT. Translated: CASSLDGRYSNQPQHF.

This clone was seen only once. The CDR3 region has the DNA TGTGCCAGCAGTCCCCCCCGGGACAGGGGGCGACCTAACTACGAGCAGTACTTC. Encoded protein: CASSPPRDRGRPNYEQYF. V is TRBV27 and J is TRBJ2-7; TRBD1 matches 12 bases. Trimming at V came to 5 bases and at J to 3 bases, leaving 14 bases not matched to a gene. The germline gives CDR1 MNHEY, CDR2 SMNVEV (reference sequence). The length of the CDR3 is 18 residues.

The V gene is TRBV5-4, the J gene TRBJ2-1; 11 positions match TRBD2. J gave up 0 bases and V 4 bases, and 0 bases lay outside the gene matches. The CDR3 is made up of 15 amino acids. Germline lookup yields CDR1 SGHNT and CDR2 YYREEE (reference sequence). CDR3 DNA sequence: TGTGCCAGCAGCACTAGCGGGAGCTCCTACAATGAGCAGTTCTTC. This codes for CASSTSGSSYNEQFF.

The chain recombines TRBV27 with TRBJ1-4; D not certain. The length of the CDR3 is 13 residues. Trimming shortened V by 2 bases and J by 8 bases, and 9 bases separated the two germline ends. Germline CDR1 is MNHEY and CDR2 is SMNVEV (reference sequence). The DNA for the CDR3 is TGTGCCAGCAGTTTAGGACGGGGAGAAAAACTGTTTTTT. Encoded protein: CASSLGRGEKLFF.

For the CDR3, the DNA is TGCGCCAGCAGCCAAGATTTTGGGGGAAGCCAAGAGACCCAGTACTTC. Translated: CASSQDFGGSQETQYF. This chain connects TRBV4-3 to TRBJ2-5, with D perhaps assigned TRBD1 or TRBD2 (5 bases each). The CDR3 totals 16 residues. Per the germline V gene, CDR1 is LGHNA and CDR2 is YSLEER. The germline V and J ends were trimmed by 0 bases and 1 base, with 12 bases remaining between them.